This record looks at one T cell receptor (beta chain) sequence and its context. Time point specified: peripheral blood 6 weeks after treatment start. Only in-frame clones appear in the TCRdb table, and some are missing; sequencing was by immunoSEQ multiplex PCR. The table records approximately 91,000 clones, around four fifths of them present only once. The data were taken from a study of PD-L1 blockade in urothelial cancer. Trimming removed 2 bases at V and 0 bases at J, with 8 bases between. This CDR3 comprises 15 residues. From germline, CDR1 is SGDLS and CDR2 YYNGEE. The chain uses TRBV9 and TRBJ2-2, with D tentatively TRBD2 (5 bases). This TCR was sampled from a man in his 70s with urothelial cancer. The starting material was PBMCs, obtained around atezolizumab (anti-PD-L1) treatment. In DNA, the CDR3 is TGTGCCAGCAGCGTTGACGGGGCGAACACCGGGGAGCTGTTTTTT. Its translation is CASSVDGANTGELFF. The variable domain in full, with the rest retrieved from reference TRBV9 and TRBJ2-2, is DSGVTQTPKHLITATGQRVTLRCSPRSGDLSVYWYQQSLDQGLQFLIQYYNGEERAKGNILERFSAQQFPDLHSELNLSSLELGDSALYFCASSVDGANTGELFFGEGSRLTVL.